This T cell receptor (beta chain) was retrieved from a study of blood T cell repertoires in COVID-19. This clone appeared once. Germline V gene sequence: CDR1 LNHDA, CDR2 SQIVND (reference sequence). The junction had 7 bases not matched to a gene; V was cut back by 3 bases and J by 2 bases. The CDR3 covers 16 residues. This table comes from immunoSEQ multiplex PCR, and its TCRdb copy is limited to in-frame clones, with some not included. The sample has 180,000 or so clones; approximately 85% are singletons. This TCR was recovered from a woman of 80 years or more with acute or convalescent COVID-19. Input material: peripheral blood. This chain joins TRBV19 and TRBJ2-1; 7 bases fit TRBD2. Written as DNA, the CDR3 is TGTGCCAGTAGTATTGGGTCTAGCGGAGCCTACAATGAGCAGTTCTTC. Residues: CASSIGSSGAYNEQFF. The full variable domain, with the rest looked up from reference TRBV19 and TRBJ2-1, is DGGITQSPKYLFRKEGQNVTLSCEQNLNHDAMYWYRQDPGQGLRLIYYSQIVNDFQKGDIAEGYSVSREKKESFPLTVTSAQKNPTAFYLCASSIGSSGAYNEQFFGPGTRLTVL.